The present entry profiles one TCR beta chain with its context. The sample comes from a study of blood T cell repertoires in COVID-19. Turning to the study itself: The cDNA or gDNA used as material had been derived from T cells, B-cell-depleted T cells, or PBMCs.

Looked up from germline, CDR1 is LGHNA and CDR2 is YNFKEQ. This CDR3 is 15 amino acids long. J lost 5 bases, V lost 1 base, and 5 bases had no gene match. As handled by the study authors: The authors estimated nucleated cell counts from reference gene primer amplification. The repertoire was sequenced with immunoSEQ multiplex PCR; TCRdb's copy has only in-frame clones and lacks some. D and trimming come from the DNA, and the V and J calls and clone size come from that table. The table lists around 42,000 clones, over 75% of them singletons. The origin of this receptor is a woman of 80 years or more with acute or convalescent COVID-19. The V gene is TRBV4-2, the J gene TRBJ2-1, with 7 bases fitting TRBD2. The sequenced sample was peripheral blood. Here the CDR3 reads CASSQGRDYNNEQFF. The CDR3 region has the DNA TGTGCCAGCAGCCAAGGCCGGGACTATAACAATGAGCAGTTCTTC.